This note documents a single T cell receptor beta chain sequence. Its antigen is not identified. Some clones are missing from TCRdb's copy, which holds only in-frame ones; the method was immunoSEQ multiplex PCR. Of approximately 24,000 clones listed, approximately 82% are singletons. CDR1 and CDR2 (germline): MNHNS, SASEGT. V lost 6 bases and J lost 0, with 9 bases in between. This CDR3 region has 13 residues. This sample was taken from a study of PD-1 blockade in classical Hodgkin lymphoma. Each patient experienced a relapse that followed autologous stem cell transplantation, and brentuximab vedotin exposure varied. Best response was recorded as complete response, partial response or progressive disease. Study-wide results and limits: Newly diagnosed patients reportedly had lower baseline TCR diversity than healthy donors. Baseline diversity in complete responders resembled that of newly diagnosed patients. A significant rise in TCR diversity by C4D1 was seen for CD4+ but not CD8+ cells.

The receptor's source is a human donor with classical Hodgkin lymphoma. The sample in question was peripheral blood mononuclear cells (PBMCs), obtained before the second cycle of nivolumab. J is TRBJ2-7 and V is TRBV6-1; D ambiguous. CDR3 nucleotide sequence: TGTGCCAGCAGGGAGACACCCTCCTACGAGCAGTACTTC. Encoded protein: CASRETPSYEQYF.